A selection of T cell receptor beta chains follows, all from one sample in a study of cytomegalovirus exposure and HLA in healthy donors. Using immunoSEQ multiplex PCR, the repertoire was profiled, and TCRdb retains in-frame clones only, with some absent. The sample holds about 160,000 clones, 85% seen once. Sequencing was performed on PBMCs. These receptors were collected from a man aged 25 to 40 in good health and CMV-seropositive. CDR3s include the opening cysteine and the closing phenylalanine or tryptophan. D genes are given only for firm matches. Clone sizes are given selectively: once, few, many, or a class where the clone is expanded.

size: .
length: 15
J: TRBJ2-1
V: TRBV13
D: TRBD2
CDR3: CASSSEGLLRNEQFF
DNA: TGTGCCAGCAGCTCAGAGGGACTACTCCGCAATGAGCAGTTCTTC

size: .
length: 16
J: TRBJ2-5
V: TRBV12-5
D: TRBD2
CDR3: CASGFFSGGAAETQYF
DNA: TGTGCTAGTGGTTTTTTTAGCGGGGGGGCCGCAGAGACCCAGTACTTC

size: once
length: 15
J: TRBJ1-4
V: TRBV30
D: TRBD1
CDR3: CAWEDRGRLYEKLFF
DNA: TGTGCCTGGGAGGACAGGGGGCGTTTATATGAAAAACTGTTTTTT

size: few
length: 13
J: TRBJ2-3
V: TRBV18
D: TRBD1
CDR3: CASQGQGGDTQYF
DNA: TGTGCCAGCCAGGGACAGGGAGGAGATACGCAGTATTTT

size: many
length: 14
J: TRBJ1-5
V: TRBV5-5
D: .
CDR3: CASSWGLGAQPQHF
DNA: TGTGCCAGCAGCTGGGGACTTGGGGCCCAGCCCCAGCATTTT

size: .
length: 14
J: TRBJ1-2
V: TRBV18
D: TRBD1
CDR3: CASSPRDRDYGYTF
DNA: TGTGCCAGCTCACCCCGCGACAGGGACTATGGCTACACCTTC

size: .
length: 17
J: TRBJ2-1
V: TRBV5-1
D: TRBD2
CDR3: CASSLSPGLGRGGEQFF
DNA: TGCGCCAGCAGCCTCTCCCCGGGACTGGGTCGGGGGGGGGAGCAGTTCTTC

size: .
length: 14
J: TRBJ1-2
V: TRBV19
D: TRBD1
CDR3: CASRGQGGFYGYTF
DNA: TGTGCCAGTAGGGGACAGGGTGGCTTCTATGGCTACACCTTC

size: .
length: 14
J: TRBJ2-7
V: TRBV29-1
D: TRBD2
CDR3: CSVGELAGGGEQYF
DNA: TGCAGCGTTGGGGAACTAGCGGGGGGAGGAGAGCAGTACTTC

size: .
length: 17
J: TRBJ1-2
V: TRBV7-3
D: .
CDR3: CASSPSHNSGTIYGYTF
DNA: TGTGCCAGCAGCCCCTCCCACAATTCCGGGACAATATATGGCTACACCTTC